Listed below are T cell receptor beta chains from one sample, sequenced in a study of blood T cell repertoires in COVID-19. Libraries were prepared by immunoSEQ multiplex PCR; TCRdb keeps only in-frame clonotypes and omits some of them. The sample holds roughly 150,000 clones, 84% seen once. Material for sequencing was PBMCs or T cells enriched from blood (not recorded which). The receptors come from a man aged 45-65 years in a cohort exposed to, infected with or recovered from COVID-19 (not recorded which). CDR3s include the opening cysteine and the closing phenylalanine or tryptophan. The D gene is left open where the match is weak. For some rows the clone size is stated as once, few or many, or as a class when expanded; others skip it.

TRBV18	TRBJ1-2	NA	TRBD1	CASSLHNRGGDGYTF	TGTGCCAGCTCACTACACAACAGGGGAGGAGATGGCTACACCTTC
TRBV12-3/TRBV12-4	TRBJ1-3	once	NA	CASSYSSGNTIYF	TGTGCCAGCAGTTATAGCTCTGGAAACACCATATATTTT
TRBV10-2	TRBJ2-7	NA	TRBD1	CASSRGQPSYEQYF	TGCGCCAGCAGTCGGGGACAGCCCTCCTACGAGCAGTACTTC
TRBV6-5	TRBJ1-6	NA	NA	CASSYGQWSNSPLHF	TGTGCCAGCAGTTACGGTCAGTGGTCTAATTCACCCCTCCACTTT
TRBV3-1/TRBV3-2	TRBJ1-6	NA	NA	CASSRGSGVLSYNSPLHF	TGTGCCAGCAGTAGGGGCAGCGGGGTGCTCTCCTATAATTCACCCCTCCACTTT
TRBV13	TRBJ2-2	NA	TRBD1	CASSLNRGRDTGELFF	TGTGCCAGCAGCTTAAACAGGGGGCGCGACACCGGGGAGCTGTTTTTT
TRBV28	TRBJ2-2	NA	NA	CASSLLTGTGPHTGELFF	TGTGCCAGCAGTTTGTTGACCGGAACAGGGCCCCACACCGGGGAGCTGTTTTTT
TRBV27	TRBJ1-6	NA	TRBD1	CASSFSPPGQAGNSPLHF	TGTGCCAGCAGTTTTAGCCCGCCTGGACAGGCGGGTAATTCACCCCTCCACTTT
TRBV7-2	TRBJ2-3	once	TRBD1	CASSRGTGGLDTQYF	TGTGCCAGCAGCAGAGGGACAGGGGGCCTAGATACGCAGTATTTT
TRBV27	TRBJ1-2	NA	NA	CASSSTGPANYGYTF	TGTGCCAGCAGTTCCACAGGGCCAGCTAACTATGGCTACACCTTC
TRBV5-1	TRBJ2-5	NA	TRBD2	CASSLDHSSGGGETQYF	TGCGCCAGCAGCTTGGACCATAGTAGCGGGGGTGGGGAGACCCAGTACTTC